This T cell receptor beta chain was captured in a study of cytomegalovirus exposure and HLA in healthy donors (TCRdb year 2017). About the study as a whole: According to an earlier analysis of a few hundred of the donors, about 190 million T cells yielded 117 million unique TCR beta sequences and more than 250 Gb of sequence data. An early release that covered about 640 HLA-typed donors contained approximately 300 gigabases of sequencing data and approximately 85 million unique TCR sequences. Of the 350 to 400 genotyped donors, about 84% fell in the genetic ancestry cluster associated with self-reported Caucasian donors. The study was designed to test whether signatures of past pathogen exposure could be identified by cataloging public T cell receptors. Using immunosequencing, the study profiled T cell repertoires from some 670 subjects and related those repertoires to cytomegalovirus serostatus. Besides the first cohort of around 670 subjects, a separate validation cohort made up of 90 to 150 different subjects was used. To predict cytomegalovirus infection status, the study brought together high-throughput TCR immunosequencing, statistical association of individual TCRs with disease status, and machine learning. A later analysis re-examined previously published TCR beta repertoires from 600 to 700 donors and added high-resolution HLA genotyping to investigate patterns of TCR occurrence. Rather than using new phenotypic data, the later analysis identified candidate immune exposures from TCR beta sequences and from how often those sequences occurred across donors. An earlier analysis of about 620 of the donors applied high-throughput TCR beta sequencing to assess whether each TCR beta V gene segment acted as functional or pseudogenic. Donor age, sex, ethnicity and CMV serostatus were compiled alongside the repertoire data. In a later genetic analysis, genome-wide SNP genotypes for about 55% of the roughly 670 donors were used, and that subset was treated as a discovery cohort. All discovery cohort repertoires had been generated using a single sequencing platform. Class I and class II HLA loci were covered by the typing at four-digit resolution. The number of typed donors differed by locus: roughly 620-640 for A, B, C, DRB1 and DQB1; 500 to 550 for DQA1; around 610 for DPA1; and around 470 for DPB1. Five DR-DQ haplotypes were handled as single units for association and clustering because linkage in the cohort was strong. Among 300 to 500 genotyped donors of the cohort, an average of approximately 220,000 unique TCR beta nucleotide sequences was sequenced per donor, of which 15% to 20% were non-productive.

Library preparation used the immunoSEQ multiplex PCR assay. For the multiplex PCR, a mixture combining 60 forward primers for TCR Vbeta segments and 13 reverse primers for TCR Jbeta segments was used. The CDR3 region of rearranged TCR beta genes was amplified from genomic DNA by a multiplex PCR assay. The amplified TCR beta libraries were sequenced on the Illumina HiSeq System as 87-base-pair reads. As for the authors' bioinformatics: A later analysis counted about 80 million unique TCR beta chains across the approximately 700 repertoires, and roughly 10 million of these chains were shared by at least two donors. Raw reads were error-corrected and collapsed into unique sequences with a nearest-neighbor algorithm that merged closely related sequences to remove PCR and sequencing errors. CDR3 sequences were aligned to IMGT reference sequences to assign V, D and J gene segments. Each retained sequence needed at least a six-nucleotide match to both a V gene segment and a J gene segment. A rearrangement was called productive if the CDR3 had no stop codons and remained in frame with V and J, and every other rearrangement was called non-productive. CDR3 was defined by IMGT convention, running from the second conserved V-encoded cysteine to the conserved J-encoded phenylalanine. In an earlier analysis of roughly 610 of the donors, sequences lacking an unambiguous match to a single V gene segment were excluded. In an earlier analysis of around 600 of the donors, V segments were called functional above 56.7% productive rearrangements and were called segregating when the between-donor standard deviation exceeded 5%. To diagnose cytomegalovirus status from the catalog of TCR beta chain sequences, a statistical classification framework was built. In a later analysis, TCR nucleotide sequences were compared against IMGT/GENE-DB human TR gene sequences so that V and J genes could be assigned. A later analysis assigned CDR3 sequences and most-parsimonious VDJ recombination scenarios with the TCRdist pipeline. In a later analysis, every TCR beta chain was defined by the combination of its CDR3 amino acid sequence and its V-gene family, and reads without a unique V-gene family were dropped. In a later analysis, 500 to 700 highly shared, low-generation-probability nucleotide sequences were removed to address suspected cross-contamination and a sequencing artifact. In a later analysis, a clonal expansion index for each public chain was calculated from normalized within-repertoire ranks of inferred template counts. Generation probabilities in a later analysis came from a VDJ recombination model fitted to out-of-frame rearrangements, and those results were checked against IGoR. Hypergeometric tests were used in a later analysis to score TCR-TCR, TCR-HLA and TCR-CMV co-occurrence, with a repertoire-size bias correction applied to the TCR pairs. To estimate false discovery rates, a later analysis permuted the HLA or CMV assignments 20 times. In a later analysis, co-occurring TCRs were grouped using DBSCAN, with TCRdist sequence similarity added in when clustering inside HLA-allele-positive subsets. For co-occurrence clustering, repertoires with fewer than 30,000 or more than 120,000 public chains were excluded, along with five or six repertoires with anomalous nucleotide sharing. TCRdb provides this immuneACCESS table in a form limited to in-frame rearrangements. Some clones are lacking; in checked studies, under half of them reflect an unresolved V gene, and why the rest are absent is not known. From that table come the V and J calls and clone size; the DNA was used to work out D and trimming. The sample table shows approximately 170,000 clones, and 60% to 80% are seen once. In total, the top ten clones hold over 4.5% of the sample.

For this clone: The clone's antigen remains unknown. The sample holds no much larger clone one base away, and base qualities are not on file.

The V end gives up 3 bases and the J end 5 bases, leaving 13 bases in the junction not matched to a gene. Sequences SGDLS (CDR1) and YYNGEE (CDR2) are obtained from the germline V gene. From its cysteine to its phenylalanine, the CDR3 spans 17 amino acids. Left in the record is the CDR3 DNA by itself, 51 bases read in frame from the first base. The full study reports these points: Because some donors lacked HLA typing at each locus, the association tests relied only on the typed subset. In a later analysis, HLA-associated TCR beta chains showed more clonal expansion and lower generation probabilities than non-associated chains that were equally common. When HLA alleles, especially DR and DQ, strongly co-occurred, TCR associations were difficult to assign to individual alleles. A further reported finding was that TCR beta sequences accurately predicted the HLA-A and HLA-B alleles for most subjects in the first cohort. A later genetic analysis associated a missense DCLRE1C variant with V-gene and J-gene trimming of TCR beta chains, and an independent cohort replicated the association. An earlier analysis of approximately 590 of the donors showed that most TCR beta V segments appeared in productive rearrangements either about 87% or about 30% of the time, which broadly matched IMGT annotations. The study gave a list of around 170 TCR beta chains associated with cytomegalovirus. In both the original and validation cohorts, the classifier was reported to diagnose cytomegalovirus status with high specificity and sensitivity. In a later analysis, the rate of TCR association differed among HLA loci, with DRB1 alleles having the most associated TCRs and HLA-C alleles having the fewest. Most TCR sequences were seen in very few donors, while some public TCRs were found in many individuals. Because the 87-base-pair reads could not distinguish some IMGT-functional V segments, including TRBV6-2 and TRBV6-3, those segments were excluded. Immune exposure information for the cohort was limited to CMV serostatus. A later analysis found that most CMV-associated TCR beta chains appeared HLA-restricted, with HLA associations seemingly driven largely by CMV exposure. In this cohort, only TCR beta chains were sequenced, and detectable features were limited by the absence of alpha or paired-chain data. The presence/absence analyses assumed that sequencing depth was roughly uniform across donors, and that assumption may not be true. A cluster of highly shared sequence variants was judged likely to be a technical artifact of the sequencing pipeline. A later genetic analysis reported fewer N-insertions in productive TCRs among donors in an Asian-associated ancestry cluster than the roughly 700-donor mean. Several of the top co-occurrence clusters appeared to be linked to parvovirus B19, influenza, CMV and Epstein-Barr virus, according to a later analysis. Correlated functional status among segregating V segments might reflect linkage disequilibrium, but an unknown experimental factor could not be ruled out. In vitro tests confirmed that a few of the cytomegalovirus-associated TCR beta chains recognize cytomegalovirus antigens. In a later analysis, around 17,000 TCR beta sequences were associated with specific HLA alleles at a false discovery rate of 0.05. The earlier analysis of about 600 of the donors excluded around 17 rarely observed V segments, including chromosome 9 orphons, because counts were too low. The authors suggested that the approach could potentially be generalized to other disease states and immunological phenotypes.

In total, fewer than 750 healthy bone marrow donors made up the cohort. All cohort members were sampled while nominally healthy, although unrecorded immune exposures were likely present. The donor was CMV seronegative and belonged to the group of 320 or so seronegative cohort members. A peripheral blood sample was collected from each donor, and TCR beta sequencing was performed on peripheral blood mononuclear cells. The Qiagen DNeasy Blood Extraction Kit was used to extract genomic DNA from the blood cell samples. This clonotype originated in a male donor in good health and CMV-seronegative. The sequence links TRBV9 to TRBJ2-5, and TRBD2 aligns with 10 junction nucleotides. Sequencing input: PBMCs. The nucleotide sequence reads as follows: TGTGCCAGCAGCGACCCGGTTAGCGGGGGGACCGAGGAGACCCAGTACTTC. Its protein product is CASSDPVSGGTEETQYF.